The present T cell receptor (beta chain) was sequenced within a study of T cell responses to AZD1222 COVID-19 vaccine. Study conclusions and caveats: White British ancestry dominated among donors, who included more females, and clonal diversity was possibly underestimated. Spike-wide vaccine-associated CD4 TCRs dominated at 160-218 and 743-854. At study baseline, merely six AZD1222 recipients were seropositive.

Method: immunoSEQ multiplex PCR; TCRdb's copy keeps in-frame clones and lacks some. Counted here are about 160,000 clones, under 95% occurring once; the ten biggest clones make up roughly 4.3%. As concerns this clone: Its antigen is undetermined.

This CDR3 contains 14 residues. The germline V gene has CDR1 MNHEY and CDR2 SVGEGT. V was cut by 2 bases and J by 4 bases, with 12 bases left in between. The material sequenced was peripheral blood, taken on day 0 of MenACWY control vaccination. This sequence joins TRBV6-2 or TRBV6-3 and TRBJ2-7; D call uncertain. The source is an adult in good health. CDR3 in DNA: TGTGCCAGCAGTTACGAAGGGCGCCTTTACGAGCAGTACTTC. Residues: CASSYEGRLYEQYF.